Listed here are 25 T cell receptor beta chains from one sample, sequenced in a study of blood T cells in healthy people across ages. For the second PCR, which ran for about 7 to 11 cycles, a sample-barcoded 5' primer and a J-beta primer mix were used. TCRdb reprocessed the 5' RACE reads with MiXCR, giving one entry per CDR3 protein. The sample consists of about 780,000 distinct CDR3 sequences, around 45% of them appearing once. Sequencing used blood. The receptors were gathered from a man at least 80 years old in good health.

This clonotype showed up many times. The chain joins TRBV12-3 or TRBV12-4 to TRBJ1-5; D may be TRBD1 (5 bases). V lost 1 base and J 2 bases, leaving 9 bases between the germline ends. The CDR3 contains 15 residues. Written as DNA, the CDR3 is TGTGCCAGCAGTTTAGTAGGGGAAGGCAATCAGCCCCAGCATTTT. Encoded protein: CASSLVGEGNQPQHF.

The chain is built from TRBV10-3 and TRBJ1-2; no reliable D call. The germline V gene has CDR1 ENHRY and CDR2 SYGVKD. The V and J ends lost 3 bases and 7 bases respectively, with 9 bases between them. The CDR3 runs 12 residues. The CDR3 protein is CAISDLGTGYTF. The DNA for the CDR3 is TGTGCCATCAGTGATTTGGGAACTGGCTACACCTTC.

The chain uses TRBV29-1 and TRBJ2-3; TRBD2 matches 11 bases. The CDR3 is 13 residues long. V lost 6 bases and J lost 6; bases outside the gene matches: 5. The germline V gene encodes CDR1 SQVTM and CDR2 ANQGSEA. CDR3 nucleotides: TGCAGCGTGAGGGCTAGCGGGGGGGATACGCAGTATTTT. Its protein is CSVRASGGDTQYF.

This clonotype was detected only a few times. The V call is TRBV7-2, the J call TRBJ2-5, with 7 positions matching TRBD1. J gave up 4 bases and V 3 bases, and 8 bases lay outside the gene matches. This CDR3 spans 15 amino acids. The germline CDR1 and CDR2 sequences are SGHTA and FQGNSA. CDR3 amino acids: CASSLGPDRAETQYF. Written as DNA, the CDR3 is TGTGCCAGCAGCTTGGGGCCCGACAGGGCAGAGACCCAGTACTTC.

In DNA form, the CDR3 reads TGTGCCAGCAGCGTGGGGCTTATAGCCTCCGAGCAGTACTTC. The encoded protein is CASSVGLIASEQYF. V usage is TRBV9 and J usage is TRBJ2-7; D may be TRBD1 (5 bases). Germline lookup yields CDR1 SGDLS and CDR2 YYNGEE. The V end lost 2 bases, the J end lost 6 bases, and 15 bases lay between the germline ends. The CDR3 is made up of 14 amino acids. The full variable domain, completed using reference TRBV9 and TRBJ2-7, is DSGVTQTPKHLITATGQRVTLRCSPRSGDLSVYWYQQSLDQGLQFLIQYYNGEERAKGNILERFSAQQFPDLHSELNLSSLELGDSALYFCASSVGLIASEQYFGPGTRLTVT.

The chain employs TRBV5-1 and TRBJ2-7; 11 bases match TRBD2. The CDR3 runs to 18 residues. Unmatched junction bases numbered 17, after V lost 4 bases and J lost 5 bases. From germline, CDR1 is SGHRS and CDR2 YFSETQ. The CDR3 DNA follows: TGCGCCAGCAGCCTTAGAGGGACTAGCGGTACTCGCTCGGACGAGCAGTACTTC. It specifies CASSLRGTSGTRSDEQYF.

J is TRBJ1-2 and V is TRBV20-1; the D gene is possibly TRBD1 (5 bases). V was trimmed by 1 base and J by 4 bases, leaving 10 bases between them. The CDR3 runs 13 residues. Germline V gene sequence: CDR1 DFQATT, CDR2 SNEGSKA (reference sequence). CDR3: CSARGDGRYGYTF. As DNA, the CDR3 is TGCAGTGCTAGAGGGGACGGTCGCTATGGCTACACCTTC.

The chain joins TRBV6-5 to TRBJ1-6; D is ambiguous. This CDR3 comprises 15 residues. V was cut by 1 base and J by 7 bases, with 11 bases left in between. The germline V gene encodes CDR1 MNHEY and CDR2 SVGAGI. The CDR3 reads CASSYLYQQNSPLHF. The CDR3 nucleotides read TGTGCCAGCAGTTACTTGTACCAGCAGAATTCACCCCTCCACTTT.

This sequence joins TRBV29-1 and TRBJ2-7; 7 bases match TRBD2. CDR1 is SQVTM and CDR2 is ANQGSEA in the germline V gene. The V and J ends lost 4 bases and 2 bases, in that order; junction bases with no gene match: 5. CDR3 length: 13 residues. DNA for the CDR3: TGCAGCGTTGTCCTAGCGGCAACCTACGAGCAGTACTTC. The encoded protein is CSVVLAATYEQYF.

For this clonotype: The junction does not match germline at one end; this may be a read error. V and J are TRBV24-1 and TRBJ2-3; possibly TRBD1 for D (6 bases). CDR1 and CDR2 from the germline V gene are KGHDR and SFDVKD. This CDR3 comprises 14 residues. DNA for the CDR3: TGTGTCACCAGTGATGCCAGGGGCTCAGATACGCAGTATTTT. It translates to CVTSDARGSDTQYF.

The chain combines TRBV5-1 with TRBJ1-1; D uncertain. The germline V gene has CDR1 SGHRS and CDR2 YFSETQ. Trimming left V 0 bases short and J 3 bases short, with 9 bases between. The CDR3 loop spans 14 amino acids. In DNA form, the CDR3 reads TGCGCCAGCAGCTTGGGTTCGCGGGACACTGAAGCTTTCTTT. It translates to CASSLGSRDTEAFF.

V usage is TRBV5-1 and J usage is TRBJ1-2; 11 positions match TRBD1. J lost 8 bases, V lost 0 bases, and 9 bases had no gene match. The CDR3 consists of 16 residues. Germline CDR1 and CDR2: SGHRS and YFSETQ. The CDR3 loop is CASSLDRGDRGRGYTF. In DNA form, the CDR3 reads TGCGCCAGCAGCTTGGACAGAGGGGACAGGGGGAGAGGCTACACCTTC.

This chain's CDR3 is CASFDRQGSQETQYF. The CDR3, as DNA: TGTGCCAGCTTCGACCGCCAGGGGAGCCAAGAGACCCAGTACTTC. V usage is TRBV27 and J usage is TRBJ2-5, with a tentative D call TRBD1 (6 bases). The CDR3 is made up of 15 amino acids. Trimming cost V 8 bases and J 1 base, with 17 bases left between them. Germline V gene data show CDR1 as MNHEY and CDR2 as SMNVEV (reference sequence).

The CDR3 DNA reads as TGTGCCAGCAGTTGGTACAAGAATGAGCAGTTCTTC. Its protein is CASSWYKNEQFF. The chain links TRBV28 to TRBJ2-1; D unclear. CDR3 length: 12 residues. Between the trimmed V and J ends, which lost 4 bases and 7 bases, there was a span of 8 bases. The germline V gene has CDR1 MDHEN and CDR2 SYDVKM.

The chain joins TRBV10-3 to TRBJ2-1; TRBD2 agrees at 13 bases. The CDR3 has 19 residues. V was clipped by 2 bases and J by 0 bases; unmatched bases: 7. CDR1 is ENHRY and CDR2 is SYGVKD in the germline V gene. In nucleotides, the CDR3 is TGTGCCATCAGTGAGCCAGGGACTAGCGGGATGAGCTCCTACAATGAGCAGTTCTTC. This codes for CAISEPGTSGMSSYNEQFF.

This clonotype was picked up many times. This chain links TRBV20-1 with TRBJ2-1, with D hard to call. Germline assignment: CDR1 DFQATT and CDR2 SNEGSKA (reference sequence). V lost 3 bases, J lost 4 bases, and 13 bases lay in between. The CDR3 extends over 14 amino acids. The CDR3 sequence is CSASPIPTYNEQFF. The DNA of the CDR3 is TGCAGTGCTAGCCCCATTCCTACTTACAATGAGCAGTTCTTC.

This clonotype has just a few counts. The V and J genes are TRBV24-1 and TRBJ2-6, with a tentative D call TRBD2 (5 bases). The CDR3 extends over 17 amino acids. Trimming removed 5 bases from V and 2 bases from J, with 15 bases in between. In germline, CDR1 is KGHDR, CDR2 SFDVKD. Here the CDR3 reads CATSGSGNVAGANVLTF. As DNA, the CDR3 is TGTGCCACCAGTGGGTCGGGAAACGTTGCTGGGGCCAACGTCCTGACTTTC.

Note on this clonotype: A much more abundant neighbour one base away suggests this may be a read error. V and J are TRBV25-1 and TRBJ2-1; D is undetermined. The CDR3 extends over 15 amino acids. The V and J ends lost 2 bases and 13 bases respectively, with 21 bases between them. Germline V gene sequence: CDR1 MGHDK, CDR2 SYGVNS. CDR3 sequence (DNA): TGTGCCAGCAGTGAAATGCCCGGTAGCACAGAGACCCAGTTCTTC. Protein product: CASSEMPGSTETQFF.

The sample holds a few counts of this clonotype. The rearrangement links TRBV27 to TRBJ2-6; 10 nucleotides align to TRBD1. V lost 6 bases to trimming and J lost 1 base; unmatched junction nucleotides: 3. This CDR3 region has 16 residues. Looked up from germline, CDR1 is MNHEY and CDR2 is SMNVEV (reference sequence). The CDR3 DNA sequence: TGTGCCAGCAGGCCGGGACAGGGGTCTGGGGCCAACGTCCTGACTTTC. Its protein is CASRPGQGSGANVLTF.

The table lists this clonotype with many counts. This chain uses TRBV12-3 or TRBV12-4 with TRBJ2-7, with unresolved D. There are 14 residues in the CDR3. V was cut by 7 bases and J by 0 bases, with 13 bases left in between. CDR3 in DNA: TGTGCCAGCACCGCAGCGCGGAGCTCCTACGAGCAGTACTTC. Its protein product is CASTAARSSYEQYF.

The chain recombines TRBV20-1 with TRBJ2-1; 7 bases line up with TRBD2. The CDR3 has 14 amino acids. V was clipped by 6 bases and J by 8 bases; unmatched bases: 13. In germline, CDR1 is DFQATT, CDR2 SNEGSKA (reference sequence). The CDR3 DNA reads TGCAGTGCACCCACACAGACTAGCTTCGATGAGCAGTTCTTC. Its translation is CSAPTQTSFDEQFF.

This clonotype appeared a few times. V gene TRBV20-1 combines with J gene TRBJ2-7, with 9 nucleotides matching TRBD1. CDR3 length: 15 amino acids. Trimming took 1 base from V and 7 from J; bases not matched to a gene: 11. CDR1 is DFQATT and CDR2 is SNEGSKA in the germline V gene (reference sequence). The CDR3 loop reads CSARGRDRVSGEQYF. The CDR3 DNA sequence: TGCAGTGCTAGAGGGAGGGACAGGGTATCGGGGGAGCAGTACTTC.

This clonotype came up many times. V is TRBV29-1 and J is TRBJ2-1, with 8 bases identical to TRBD2. The CDR3 is 13 residues long. Germline V CDR1 and CDR2: SQVTM, ANQGSEA. V dropped 5 bases and J dropped 2; count of bases not matched to a gene: 2. The CDR3: CSVTSGTYNEQFF. The CDR3 DNA reads as TGCAGCGTTACTAGCGGTACCTACAATGAGCAGTTCTTC.

The V call is TRBV27, the J call TRBJ1-4, with a tentative D call TRBD1 (5 bases). Trimming left V 6 bases short and J 12 bases short, with 17 bases between. The CDR3 is 13 amino acids. Germline V gene sequence: CDR1 MNHEY, CDR2 SMNVEV (reference sequence). CDR3 nucleotides: TGTGCCAGCAGGGGCAGGGACTTCTCGGAACTGTTTTTT. Residues: CASRGRDFSELFF. Filled out from reference TRBV27 and TRBJ1-4, the complete variable domain reads EAQVTQNPRYLITVTGKKLTVTCSQNMNHEYMSWYRQDPGLGLRQIYYSMNVEVTDKGDVPEGYKVSRKEKRNFPLILESPSPNQTSLYFCASRGRDFSELFFGSGTQLSVL.

This clonotype was detected only a few times. The chain combines TRBV27 with TRBJ2-7; possibly TRBD1 for D (6 bases). V gave up 6 bases and J gave up 6 bases, with 12 bases separating them. This CDR3 comprises 12 residues. Germline lookup yields CDR1 MNHEY and CDR2 SMNVEV (reference sequence). The CDR3 coding sequence is TGTGCCAGCAGCCCTACAGGGTCCGAGCAGTACTTC. It specifies CASSPTGSEQYF.